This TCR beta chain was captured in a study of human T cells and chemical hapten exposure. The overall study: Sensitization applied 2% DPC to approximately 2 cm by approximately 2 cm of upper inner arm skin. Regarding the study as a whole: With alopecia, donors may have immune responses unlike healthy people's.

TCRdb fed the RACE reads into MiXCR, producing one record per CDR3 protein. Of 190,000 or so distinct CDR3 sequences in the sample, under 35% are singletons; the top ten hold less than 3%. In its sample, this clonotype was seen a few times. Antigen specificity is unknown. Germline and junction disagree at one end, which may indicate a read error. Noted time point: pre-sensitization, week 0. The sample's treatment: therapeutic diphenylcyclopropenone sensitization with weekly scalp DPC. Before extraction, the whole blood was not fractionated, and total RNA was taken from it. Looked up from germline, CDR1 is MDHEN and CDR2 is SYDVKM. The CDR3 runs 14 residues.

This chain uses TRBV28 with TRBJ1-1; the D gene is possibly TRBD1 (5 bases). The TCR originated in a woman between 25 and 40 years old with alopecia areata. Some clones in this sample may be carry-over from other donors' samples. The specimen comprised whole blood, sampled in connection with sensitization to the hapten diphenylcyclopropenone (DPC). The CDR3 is CASRPAGVNTEAFF. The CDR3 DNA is TGTGCCAGCAGACCCGCGGGGGTGAATACTGAAGCTTTCTTT.